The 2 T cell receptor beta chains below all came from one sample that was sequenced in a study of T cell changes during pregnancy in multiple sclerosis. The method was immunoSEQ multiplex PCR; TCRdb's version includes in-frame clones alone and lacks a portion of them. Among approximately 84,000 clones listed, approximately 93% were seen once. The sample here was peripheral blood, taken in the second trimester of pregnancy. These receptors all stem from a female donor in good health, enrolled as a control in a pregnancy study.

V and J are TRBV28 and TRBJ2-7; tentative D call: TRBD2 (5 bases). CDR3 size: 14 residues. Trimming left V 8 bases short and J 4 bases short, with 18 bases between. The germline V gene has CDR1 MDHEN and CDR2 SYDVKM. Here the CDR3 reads CASHQNVGAYEQYF. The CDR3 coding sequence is TGTGCCAGCCATCAAAACGTGGGAGCTTACGAGCAGTACTTC.

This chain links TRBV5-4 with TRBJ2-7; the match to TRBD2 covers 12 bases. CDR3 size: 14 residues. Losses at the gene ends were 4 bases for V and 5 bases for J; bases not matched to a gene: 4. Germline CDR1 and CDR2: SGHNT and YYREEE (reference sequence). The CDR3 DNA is TGTGCCAGCAGCCCGACTAGCGGGAGCGACGAGCAGTACTTC. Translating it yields CASSPTSGSDEQYF.